These T cell receptor beta chains were read from a single sample in a study of blood T cell repertoires in COVID-19. Profiling relied on immunoSEQ multiplex PCR, and the TCRdb table lists in-frame clones only, not all of them. The sample yields 73,000 or so clones, around 82% seen once. Source material: peripheral blood. These receptors came from a woman aged 55-70 years with acute or convalescent COVID-19. Both conserved end residues are part of each CDR3. A D gene is named only where the DNA matches it firmly. Size values are once, few and many counts, or a class for expanded clones, and some rows have none.

size	D	V	J	CDR3	DNA
once	NA	TRBV3-1/TRBV3-2	TRBJ1-1	CASSQETHTEAFF	TGTGCCAGCAGCCAAGAGACACACACTGAAGCTTTCTTT
NA	TRBD1	TRBV9	TRBJ2-2	CASSVGGQGTNTGELFF	TGTGCCAGCAGCGTGGGCGGACAGGGTACCAACACCGGGGAGCTGTTTTTT
NA	NA	TRBV12-3/TRBV12-4	TRBJ1-1	CAGQRNTEAFF	TGTGCCGGACAACGAAACACTGAAGCTTTCTTT
NA	NA	TRBV3-1/TRBV3-2	TRBJ1-2	CASGERSGYTF	TGTGCCAGCGGCGAGAGGTCTGGCTACACCTTC
NA	TRBD1	TRBV18	TRBJ1-2	CASSPVIRDSYGYTF	TGTGCCAGCTCACCTGTAATCCGGGACAGCTATGGCTACACCTTC
NA	NA	TRBV7-6	TRBJ2-7	CASSLGAGSLYEQYF	TGTGCCAGCAGCTTAGGGGCAGGTTCCCTCTACGAGCAGTACTTC
few	NA	TRBV19	TRBJ2-1	CASSGGAYNEQFF	TGTGCCAGTAGTGGGGGCGCTTACAATGAGCAGTTCTTC
NA	TRBD1	TRBV9	TRBJ2-1	CASSGLTGQINEQFF	TGTGCCAGCAGCGGATTGACAGGGCAAATAAATGAGCAGTTCTTC
few	TRBD1	TRBV7-3	TRBJ1-4	CASSSRQGANEKLFF	TGTGCCAGCAGCTCCCGACAGGGGGCTAATGAAAAACTGTTTTTT
once	TRBD2	TRBV5-1	TRBJ2-1	CASTKLPGGDEQFF	TGCGCCAGCACCAAATTGCCGGGAGGAGATGAGCAGTTCTTC
NA	TRBD1	TRBV19	TRBJ2-7	CASRDPGQGFYEQYF	TGTGCCAGTAGGGATCCGGGACAGGGGTTCTACGAGCAGTACTTC
NA	TRBD1	TRBV5-1	TRBJ2-2	CASSLVGQGASTGELFF	TGCGCCAGCAGCTTGGTTGGGCAGGGGGCGAGCACCGGGGAGCTGTTTTTT
once	TRBD2	TRBV27	TRBJ2-2	CASSLLAGLTGELFF	TGTGCCAGCAGTTTACTAGCGGGGCTCACCGGGGAGCTGTTTTTT
NA	TRBD1	TRBV10-2	TRBJ1-2	CASSESGGLGQGYGYTF	TGCGCCAGCAGTGAGTCGGGGGGTCTAGGACAGGGATATGGCTACACCTTC
NA	TRBD1	TRBV7-6	TRBJ1-2	CASSLGQGHNNYGYTF	TGTGCCAGCAGCTTGGGACAGGGCCATAACAACTATGGCTACACCTTC
NA	NA	TRBV6-5	TRBJ1-2	CASKKTGLYGYTF	TGTGCCAGCAAAAAGACAGGACTTTATGGCTACACCTTC
NA	TRBD1	TRBV12-3/TRBV12-4	TRBJ1-1	CASSIGQGTEAFF	TGTGCCAGCAGTATTGGACAGGGAACTGAAGCTTTCTTT
NA	NA	TRBV9	TRBJ1-1	CASSVAGGPTNTEAFF	TGTGCCAGCAGCGTAGCGGGGGGGCCCACGAACACTGAAGCTTTCTTT
few	NA	TRBV9	TRBJ2-2	CASSVGVSGGPHGELFF	TGTGCCAGCAGCGTAGGAGTGTCGGGGGGCCCTCACGGGGAGCTGTTTTTT
NA	NA	TRBV5-1	TRBJ2-1	CASSPPRGYNEQFF	TGCGCCAGCAGCCCACCCCGGGGGTACAATGAGCAGTTCTTC
NA	NA	TRBV20-1	TRBJ1-2	CSASAGNGYTF	TGCAGTGCTAGCGCGGGGAATGGCTACACCTTC
NA	TRBD1	TRBV3-1/TRBV3-2	TRBJ1-2	CASNRHRDRGVRGYTF	TGTGCCAGCAACCGACACCGGGACAGGGGTGTAAGGGGCTACACCTTC
NA	NA	TRBV7-9	TRBJ1-1	CASSFQGNTEAFF	TGTGCCAGCAGCTTTCAGGGGAACACTGAAGCTTTCTTT